The rows below give T cell receptor beta chains drawn from one sample of a study of blood T cell repertoires in COVID-19. Profiled with immunoSEQ multiplex PCR; TCRdb holds only in-frame clones, not every one. The top ten clones hold about 3% of a sample with roughly 280,000 clones, about 85% of them seen once. The sequenced sample was PBMCs or T cells enriched from blood (not recorded which). All receptors derive from a woman in her 50s who had recovered from COVID-19. Each CDR3 is given with its conserved first and last residue. Each record gives: D gene, clone size, J gene, V gene, CDR3 protein, CDR3 DNA. A D gene is named only where the DNA matches it firmly. The size of a clone is reported for some rows only, either as once, few or many, or as a class for expanded clones.

D gene: .; clone size: .; J gene: TRBJ2-1; V gene: TRBV24-1; CDR3 protein: CATSDAGQSYNEQFF; CDR3 DNA: TGTGCCACCAGTGACGCCGGACAGAGTTACAATGAGCAGTTCTTC
D gene: TRBD2; clone size: .; J gene: TRBJ2-2; V gene: TRBV14; CDR3 protein: CASSRPGLALGELFF; CDR3 DNA: TGTGCCAGCAGCCGACCGGGACTAGCTTTGGGGGAGCTGTTTTTT
D gene: TRBD2; clone size: .; J gene: TRBJ2-1; V gene: TRBV30; CDR3 protein: CAWTSGRSLGSNEQFF; CDR3 DNA: TGTGCCTGGACTAGCGGGAGGTCCCTCGGATCCAATGAGCAGTTCTTC
D gene: .; clone size: .; J gene: TRBJ2-2; V gene: TRBV21-1; CDR3 protein: CASIGTGATGELFF; CDR3 DNA: TGTGCCAGCATCGGGACAGGGGCCACCGGGGAGCTGTTTTTT
D gene: .; clone size: .; J gene: TRBJ2-5; V gene: TRBV7-2; CDR3 protein: CASSLDRQETQYF; CDR3 DNA: TGTGCCAGCAGCTTAGATCGCCAAGAGACCCAGTACTTC
D gene: .; clone size: .; J gene: TRBJ2-7; V gene: TRBV5-1; CDR3 protein: CASSFTGVTEQYF; CDR3 DNA: TGCGCCAGCAGCTTTACAGGCGTCACGGAGCAGTACTTC
D gene: .; clone size: once; J gene: TRBJ1-6; V gene: TRBV28; CDR3 protein: CASSFQGLNNSPLHF; CDR3 DNA: TGTGCCAGCAGTTTCCAGGGGTTAAATAATTCACCCCTCCACTTT
D gene: TRBD2; clone size: few; J gene: TRBJ2-7; V gene: TRBV11-2; CDR3 protein: CASSLVMAGVYEQYF; CDR3 DNA: TGTGCCAGCAGCTTAGTAATGGCGGGAGTGTACGAGCAGTACTTC
D gene: .; clone size: .; J gene: TRBJ2-3; V gene: TRBV21-1; CDR3 protein: CASSKVSSGRSTDTQYF; CDR3 DNA: TGTGCCAGCAGCAAAGTCTCTAGCGGGAGGAGCACAGATACGCAGTATTTT
D gene: .; clone size: once; J gene: TRBJ1-1; V gene: TRBV7-2; CDR3 protein: CASSLAVSGTEAFF; CDR3 DNA: TGTGCCAGCAGCTTAGCGGTCTCGGGCACTGAAGCTTTCTTT
D gene: TRBD2; clone size: .; J gene: TRBJ2-1; V gene: TRBV27; CDR3 protein: CASSLSGLAGVSPPTNEQFF; CDR3 DNA: TGTGCCAGCAGTTTAAGTGGACTAGCGGGAGTTTCCCCTCCTACCAATGAGCAGTTCTTC
D gene: .; clone size: .; J gene: TRBJ2-3; V gene: TRBV6-2/TRBV6-3; CDR3 protein: CASSYGARDTQYF; CDR3 DNA: TGTGCCAGCAGTTACGGAGCCCGGGATACGCAGTATTTT
D gene: TRBD1; clone size: few; J gene: TRBJ1-2; V gene: TRBV2; CDR3 protein: CASSPGQAYGYTF; CDR3 DNA: TGTGCCAGCAGCCCTGGACAGGCGTACGGCTACACCTTC
D gene: TRBD1; clone size: few; J gene: TRBJ1-1; V gene: TRBV30; CDR3 protein: CACTRTGNTEAFF; CDR3 DNA: TGTGCCTGCACCCGGACAGGGAACACTGAAGCTTTCTTT
D gene: .; clone size: .; J gene: TRBJ2-3; V gene: TRBV2; CDR3 protein: CASSVRVGTDTQYF; CDR3 DNA: TGTGCCAGCAGTGTCCGGGTCGGGACAGATACGCAGTATTTT
D gene: .; clone size: once; J gene: TRBJ1-2; V gene: TRBV9; CDR3 protein: CASSVQGGGYTF; CDR3 DNA: TGTGCCAGCAGCGTCCAGGGAGGGGGCTACACCTTC
D gene: .; clone size: .; J gene: TRBJ1-1; V gene: TRBV19; CDR3 protein: CASSAGQSLVQAFF; CDR3 DNA: TGTGCCAGTAGTGCTGGACAGAGCCTAGTTCAAGCTTTCTTT
D gene: TRBD1; clone size: .; J gene: TRBJ2-7; V gene: TRBV10-3; CDR3 protein: CAIRGQLYEQYF; CDR3 DNA: TGTGCCATCAGGGGACAGCTCTACGAGCAGTACTTC
D gene: .; clone size: .; J gene: TRBJ2-7; V gene: TRBV30; CDR3 protein: CAWSGLVSSYEQYF; CDR3 DNA: TGTGCCTGGAGTGGGCTAGTAAGCTCCTACGAGCAGTACTTC
D gene: .; clone size: .; J gene: TRBJ1-6; V gene: TRBV14; CDR3 protein: CASSPGNSPLHF; CDR3 DNA: TGTGCCAGCAGCCCGGGGAATTCACCCCTCCACTTT
D gene: .; clone size: .; J gene: TRBJ1-5; V gene: TRBV4-3; CDR3 protein: CASSQDLGHTSNQPQHF; CDR3 DNA: TGCGCCAGCAGCCAAGATCTTGGACATACTAGCAATCAGCCCCAGCATTTT
D gene: .; clone size: .; J gene: TRBJ1-5; V gene: TRBV30; CDR3 protein: CAWLKAGSIGQPQHF; CDR3 DNA: TGTGCCTGGCTCAAGGCGGGATCCATCGGTCAGCCCCAGCATTTT
D gene: TRBD2; clone size: .; J gene: TRBJ2-1; V gene: TRBV7-3; CDR3 protein: CASSLKLAGYNEQFF; CDR3 DNA: TGTGCCAGCAGCTTAAAGCTAGCGGGATACAATGAGCAGTTCTTC
D gene: .; clone size: .; J gene: TRBJ2-1; V gene: TRBV7-3; CDR3 protein: CASSLFASDYNEQFF; CDR3 DNA: TGTGCCAGCAGCTTATTCGCTAGCGATTACAATGAGCAGTTCTTC
D gene: TRBD2; clone size: .; J gene: TRBJ2-2; V gene: TRBV5-1; CDR3 protein: CASSGGTSAGELFF; CDR3 DNA: TGCGCCAGCAGCGGCGGGACTAGCGCCGGGGAGCTGTTTTTT
D gene: .; clone size: .; J gene: TRBJ1-4; V gene: TRBV6-2/TRBV6-3; CDR3 protein: CASSRRDATNEKLFF; CDR3 DNA: TGTGCCAGCAGCCGACGGGATGCAACTAATGAAAAACTGTTTTTT
D gene: .; clone size: .; J gene: TRBJ2-2; V gene: TRBV30; CDR3 protein: CAWRRQVTGELFF; CDR3 DNA: TGTGCCTGGAGGCGCCAGGTAACCGGGGAGCTGTTTTTT
D gene: .; clone size: .; J gene: TRBJ1-1; V gene: TRBV7-9; CDR3 protein: CASSLAVAPKAFF; CDR3 DNA: TGTGCCAGCAGCTTAGCGGTGGCCCCCAAAGCTTTCTTT
D gene: .; clone size: .; J gene: TRBJ2-7; V gene: TRBV7-9; CDR3 protein: CASLPLGQSLSYEQYF; CDR3 DNA: TGTGCCAGCCTGCCGTTAGGACAGAGCCTCTCCTACGAGCAGTACTTC
D gene: .; clone size: .; J gene: TRBJ2-3; V gene: TRBV11-2; CDR3 protein: CASSLGLPGVKAQYF; CDR3 DNA: TGTGCCAGCAGCTTAGGACTACCCGGCGTTAAAGCGCAGTATTTT
D gene: .; clone size: .; J gene: TRBJ1-4; V gene: TRBV4-2; CDR3 protein: CASSQDGGRANEKLFF; CDR3 DNA: TGTGCCAGCAGCCAAGATGGGGGGAGGGCTAATGAAAAACTGTTTTTT
D gene: TRBD2; clone size: .; J gene: TRBJ2-1; V gene: TRBV19; CDR3 protein: CASSRVAGVRNEQFF; CDR3 DNA: TGTGCCAGTAGTAGAGTAGCGGGCGTACGTAATGAGCAGTTCTTC
D gene: .; clone size: .; J gene: TRBJ2-1; V gene: TRBV7-8; CDR3 protein: CASSWRLDNEQFF; CDR3 DNA: TGTGCCAGCAGCTGGCGACTTGACAATGAGCAGTTCTTC
D gene: .; clone size: .; J gene: TRBJ1-2; V gene: TRBV18; CDR3 protein: CASSPDRQGKHGYTF; CDR3 DNA: TGTGCCAGCTCACCAGATCGGCAGGGAAAGCATGGCTACACCTTC
D gene: TRBD1; clone size: .; J gene: TRBJ1-4; V gene: TRBV4-1; CDR3 protein: CASSLGQGRTNEKLFF; CDR3 DNA: TGCGCCAGCAGCCTAGGACAGGGGCGAACTAATGAAAAACTGTTTTTT
D gene: TRBD1; clone size: .; J gene: TRBJ1-5; V gene: TRBV5-1; CDR3 protein: CASSVTGGANNQPQHF; CDR3 DNA: TGCGCCAGCAGCGTGACAGGGGGGGCGAACAATCAGCCCCAGCATTTT
D gene: TRBD2; clone size: .; J gene: TRBJ2-1; V gene: TRBV7-2; CDR3 protein: CASSRTSGRFRVDEQFF; CDR3 DNA: TGTGCCAGCAGCAGGACTAGCGGGAGGTTCCGGGTTGATGAGCAGTTCTTC
D gene: TRBD2; clone size: .; J gene: TRBJ2-3; V gene: TRBV28; CDR3 protein: CASSFYGTSFRADTQYF; CDR3 DNA: TGTGCCAGCAGTTTCTACGGGACTAGCTTTAGAGCAGATACGCAGTATTTT
D gene: TRBD2; clone size: .; J gene: TRBJ2-1; V gene: TRBV30; CDR3 protein: CAWKSLHSGSIYNEQFF; CDR3 DNA: TGTGCCTGGAAGTCCCTCCATAGCGGGAGTATTTACAATGAGCAGTTCTTC
D gene: TRBD1; clone size: .; J gene: TRBJ1-5; V gene: TRBV7-2; CDR3 protein: CASSSDRGSRQPQHF; CDR3 DNA: TGTGCCAGCAGCTCGGACAGGGGTTCACGTCAGCCCCAGCATTTT
D gene: TRBD1; clone size: .; J gene: TRBJ1-5; V gene: TRBV4-1; CDR3 protein: CASSQGQGNQPQHF; CDR3 DNA: TGCGCCAGCAGCCAAGGACAGGGGAATCAGCCCCAGCATTTT
D gene: .; clone size: .; J gene: TRBJ2-7; V gene: TRBV25-1; CDR3 protein: CASSSPRDTSYEQYF; CDR3 DNA: TGTGCCAGCAGTTCTCCCCGGGACACGTCCTACGAGCAGTACTTC
D gene: .; clone size: .; J gene: TRBJ1-1; V gene: TRBV3-1/TRBV3-2; CDR3 protein: CASSQKQVLNTEAFF; CDR3 DNA: TGTGCCAGCAGCCAGAAACAGGTCCTGAACACTGAAGCTTTCTTT
D gene: .; clone size: .; J gene: TRBJ1-4; V gene: TRBV5-6; CDR3 protein: CASSSGVYSEKLFF; CDR3 DNA: TGTGCCAGCAGTTCAGGGGTTTATAGTGAAAAACTGTTTTTT
D gene: .; clone size: .; J gene: TRBJ2-1; V gene: TRBV7-2; CDR3 protein: CASSLAVRQEQFF; CDR3 DNA: TGTGCCAGCAGCTTAGCGGTTCGACAAGAGCAGTTCTTC
D gene: TRBD2; clone size: .; J gene: TRBJ2-1; V gene: TRBV7-9; CDR3 protein: CASSLGAGGPGEQFF; CDR3 DNA: TGTGCCAGCAGCTTAGGAGCGGGAGGGCCGGGTGAGCAGTTCTTC
D gene: TRBD1; clone size: .; J gene: TRBJ1-6; V gene: TRBV28; CDR3 protein: CASRGQVNNSPLHF; CDR3 DNA: TGTGCCAGCAGGGGACAGGTCAATAATTCACCCCTCCACTTT
D gene: TRBD1; clone size: .; J gene: TRBJ2-7; V gene: TRBV27; CDR3 protein: CASRPRGQGNEQYF; CDR3 DNA: TGTGCCAGCAGACCCCGGGGACAGGGGAACGAGCAGTACTTC
D gene: .; clone size: once; J gene: TRBJ1-3; V gene: TRBV28; CDR3 protein: CASSLGGGQPSSGNTIYF; CDR3 DNA: TGTGCCAGCAGTTTGGGTGGCGGGCAACCGAGCTCTGGAAACACCATATATTTT
D gene: .; clone size: .; J gene: TRBJ2-7; V gene: TRBV28; CDR3 protein: CASSSGAGSREQYF; CDR3 DNA: TGTGCCAGCAGTTCTGGCGCAGGCTCGCGCGAGCAGTACTTC
D gene: TRBD2; clone size: .; J gene: TRBJ2-7; V gene: TRBV6-5; CDR3 protein: CASSYSRGTSPYEQYF; CDR3 DNA: TGTGCCAGCAGTTACTCGAGGGGGACTAGCCCCTACGAGCAGTACTTC
D gene: .; clone size: .; J gene: TRBJ2-3; V gene: TRBV9; CDR3 protein: CASSVGFRELTDTQYF; CDR3 DNA: TGTGCCAGCAGCGTAGGGTTTCGGGAGCTCACAGATACGCAGTATTTT